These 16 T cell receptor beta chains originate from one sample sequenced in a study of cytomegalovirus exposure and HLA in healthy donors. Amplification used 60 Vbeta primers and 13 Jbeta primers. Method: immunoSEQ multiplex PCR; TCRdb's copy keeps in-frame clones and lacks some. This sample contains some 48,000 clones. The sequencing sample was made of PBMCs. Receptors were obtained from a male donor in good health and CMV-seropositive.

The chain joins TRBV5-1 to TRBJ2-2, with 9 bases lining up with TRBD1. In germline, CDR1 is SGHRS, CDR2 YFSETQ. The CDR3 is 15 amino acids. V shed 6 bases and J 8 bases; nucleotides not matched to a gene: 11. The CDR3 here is CASTQIGQGPGELFF. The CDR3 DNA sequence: TGCGCCAGCACCCAAATTGGACAGGGGCCGGGGGAGCTGTTTTTT.

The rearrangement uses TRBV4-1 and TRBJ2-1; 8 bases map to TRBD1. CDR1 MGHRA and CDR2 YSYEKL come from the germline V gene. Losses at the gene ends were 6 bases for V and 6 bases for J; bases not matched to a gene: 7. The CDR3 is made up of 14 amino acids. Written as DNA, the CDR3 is TGCGCCAGCAGTCCTCAGGGGGCGAGCAATGAGCAGTTCTTC. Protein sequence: CASSPQGASNEQFF.

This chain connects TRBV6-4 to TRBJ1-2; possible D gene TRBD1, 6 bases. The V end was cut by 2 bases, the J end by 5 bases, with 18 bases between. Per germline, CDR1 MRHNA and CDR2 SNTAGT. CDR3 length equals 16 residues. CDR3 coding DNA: TGTGCCAGCAGTGACGGGACATTCGGTTCTAGGTATGGCTACACCTTC. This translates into CASSDGTFGSRYGYTF.

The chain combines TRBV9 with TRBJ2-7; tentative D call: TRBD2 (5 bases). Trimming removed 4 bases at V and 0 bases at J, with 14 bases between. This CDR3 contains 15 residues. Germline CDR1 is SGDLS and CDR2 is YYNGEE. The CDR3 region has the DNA TGTGCCAGCAGCCCGACGGGGAAATCCTCCTACGAGCAGTACTTC. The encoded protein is CASSPTGKSSYEQYF.

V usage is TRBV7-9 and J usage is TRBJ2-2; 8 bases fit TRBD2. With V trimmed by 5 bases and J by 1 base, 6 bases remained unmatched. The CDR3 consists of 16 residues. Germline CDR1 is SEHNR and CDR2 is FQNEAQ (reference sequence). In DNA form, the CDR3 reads TGTGCCAGCAGCCCTCGACTAGCGCAGAACACCGGGGAGCTGTTTTTT. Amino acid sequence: CASSPRLAQNTGELFF.

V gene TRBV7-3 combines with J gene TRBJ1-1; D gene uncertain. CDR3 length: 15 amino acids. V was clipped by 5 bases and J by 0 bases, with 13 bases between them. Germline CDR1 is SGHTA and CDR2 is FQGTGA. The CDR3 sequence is CASSENGYMNTEAFF. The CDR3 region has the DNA TGTGCCAGCAGCGAAAACGGGTACATGAACACTGAAGCTTTCTTT. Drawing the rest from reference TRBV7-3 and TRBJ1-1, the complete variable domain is GAGVSQTPSNKVTEKGKYVELRCDPISGHTALYWYRQSLGQGPEFLIYFQGTGAADDSGLPNDRFFAVRPEGSVSTLKIQRTERGDSAVYLCASSENGYMNTEAFFGQGTRLTVV.

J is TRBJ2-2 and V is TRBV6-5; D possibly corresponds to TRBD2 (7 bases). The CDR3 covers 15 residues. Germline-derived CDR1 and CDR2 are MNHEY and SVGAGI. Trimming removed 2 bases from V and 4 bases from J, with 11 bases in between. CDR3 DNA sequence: TGTGCCAGCAGTTACGGGGGGGCCGGCACCGGGGAGCTGTTTTTT. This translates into CASSYGGAGTGELFF.

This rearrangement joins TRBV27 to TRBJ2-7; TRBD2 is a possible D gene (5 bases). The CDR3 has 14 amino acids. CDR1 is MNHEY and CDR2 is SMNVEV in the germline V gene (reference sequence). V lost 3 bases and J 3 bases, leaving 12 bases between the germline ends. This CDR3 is CASSFAGPNYEQYF. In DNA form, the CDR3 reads TGTGCCAGCAGTTTTGCGGGTCCCAACTACGAGCAGTACTTC.

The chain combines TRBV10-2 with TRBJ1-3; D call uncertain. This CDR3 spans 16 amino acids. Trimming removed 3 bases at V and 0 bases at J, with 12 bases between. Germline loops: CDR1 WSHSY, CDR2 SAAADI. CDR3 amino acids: CASSDVTESSGNTIYF. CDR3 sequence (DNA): TGCGCCAGCAGTGATGTAACAGAGAGCTCTGGAAACACCATATATTTT.

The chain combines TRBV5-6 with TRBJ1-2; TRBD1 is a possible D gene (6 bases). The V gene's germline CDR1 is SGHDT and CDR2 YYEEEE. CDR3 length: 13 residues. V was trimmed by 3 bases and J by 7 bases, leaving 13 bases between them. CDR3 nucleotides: TGTGCCAGCAGCTATACAGGGTTAAGTGGCTACACCTTC. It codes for CASSYTGLSGYTF.

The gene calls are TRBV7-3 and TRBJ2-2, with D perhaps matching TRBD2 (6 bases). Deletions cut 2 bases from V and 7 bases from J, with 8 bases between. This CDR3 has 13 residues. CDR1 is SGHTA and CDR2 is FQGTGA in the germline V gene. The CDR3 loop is CASSLWRDGELFF. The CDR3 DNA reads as TGTGCCAGCAGCTTATGGCGGGACGGGGAGCTGTTTTTT.

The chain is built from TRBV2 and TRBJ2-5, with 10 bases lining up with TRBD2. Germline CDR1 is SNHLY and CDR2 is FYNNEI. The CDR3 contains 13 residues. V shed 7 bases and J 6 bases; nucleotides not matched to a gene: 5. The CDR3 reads CASIGAGGKTQYF. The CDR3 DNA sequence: TGTGCCAGCATCGGAGCGGGGGGGAAGACCCAGTACTTC.

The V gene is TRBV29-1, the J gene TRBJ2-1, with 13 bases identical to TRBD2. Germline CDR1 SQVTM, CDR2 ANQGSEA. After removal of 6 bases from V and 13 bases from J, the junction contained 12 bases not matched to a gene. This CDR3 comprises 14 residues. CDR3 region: CSVAGLAGATEQFF. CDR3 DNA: TGCAGCGTGGCCGGACTAGCGGGGGCCACTGAACAGTTCTTC.

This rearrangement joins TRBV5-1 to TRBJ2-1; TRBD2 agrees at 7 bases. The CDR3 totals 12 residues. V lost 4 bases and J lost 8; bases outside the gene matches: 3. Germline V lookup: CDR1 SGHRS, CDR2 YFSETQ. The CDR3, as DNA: TGCGCCAGCAGCATCCTAGCGGATGAGCAGTTCTTC. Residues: CASSILADEQFF.

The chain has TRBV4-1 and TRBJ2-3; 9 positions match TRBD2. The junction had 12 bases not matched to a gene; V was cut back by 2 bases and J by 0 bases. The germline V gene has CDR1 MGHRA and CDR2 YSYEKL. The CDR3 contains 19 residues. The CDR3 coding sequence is TGCGCCAGCAGCCAAACTATCTTTAGCGGGGGTCTCAGCACAGATACGCAGTATTTT. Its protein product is CASSQTIFSGGLSTDTQYF.

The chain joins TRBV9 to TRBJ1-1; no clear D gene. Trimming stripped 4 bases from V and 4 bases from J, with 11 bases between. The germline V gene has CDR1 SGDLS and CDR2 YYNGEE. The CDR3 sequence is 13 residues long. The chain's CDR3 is CASSPGGGTEAFF. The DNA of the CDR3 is TGTGCCAGCAGCCCCGGAGGCGGCACTGAAGCTTTCTTT.